One and the same sample provided the 20 T cell receptor beta chains below, sequenced in a study of T cell responses to AZD1222 COVID-19 vaccine. TCRdb's table, derived via immunoSEQ multiplex PCR, lists solely in-frame clones and lacks some. The table includes 100,000 or so clones, roughly 89% detected once. The sequencing here drew on peripheral blood, taken 28 days after the second AZD1222 dose. Receptor source: an adult who received the AZD1222 COVID-19 vaccine.

The chain couples TRBV12-3 or TRBV12-4 to TRBJ1-5; D is unresolved. Between the trimmed V and J ends, which lost 6 bases and 7 bases, there was a span of 10 bases. The CDR3 length is 12 residues. In DNA form, the CDR3 reads TGTGCCAGCAGCGTAACCGACCAGCCCCAGCATTTT. It is translated as CASSVTDQPQHF.

The chain has TRBV7-2 and TRBJ2-2; D is unclear. V dropped 8 bases and J dropped 7 bases, with 14 bases sitting between them. Germline lookup yields CDR1 SGHTA and CDR2 FQGNSA. The length of the CDR3 is 13 residues. CDR3 region: CASALNPVGELFF. CDR3 DNA sequence: TGTGCCAGCGCCCTGAACCCGGTCGGGGAGCTGTTTTTT.

The V and J genes are TRBV23-1 and TRBJ2-1; tentatively, D is TRBD2 (7 bases). TRBV23-1 is known as an ORF, though its function is uncertain. V was trimmed by 0 bases and J by 8 bases, leaving 17 bases between them. This CDR3 contains 16 residues. The CDR3 loop is CASSQSGLAGADEQFF. The CDR3 region has the DNA TGCGCCAGCAGTCAATCGGGTCTTGCGGGGGCAGATGAGCAGTTCTTC.

The CDR3 spells CASSPGTGNEKLFF. DNA of the CDR3: TGTGCCAGCTCACCAGGGACAGGGAATGAAAAACTGTTTTTT. The gene calls are TRBV18 and TRBJ1-4; 9 positions agree with TRBD1. In germline, CDR1 is KGHSH, CDR2 LQKENI. The trim removed 2 bases at V and 5 bases at J, leaving 0 bases unmatched. This CDR3 contains 14 residues. The full variable domain, its missing parts supplied by reference TRBV18 and TRBJ1-4, is NAGVMQNPRHLVRRRGQEARLRCSPMKGHSHVYWYRQLPEEGLKFMVYLQKENIIDESGMPKERFSAEFPKEGPSILRIQQVVRGDSAAYFCASSPGTGNEKLFFGSGTQLSVL.

The chain is built from TRBV5-4 and TRBJ2-7; D remains ambiguous. Trimming shortened V by 0 bases and J by 2 bases, and 12 bases separated the two germline ends. Germline V lookup: CDR1 SGHNT, CDR2 YYREEE (reference sequence). CDR3 size: 15 residues. CDR3 sequence reads: CASSLEFSSPYEQYF. The CDR3 DNA sequence: TGTGCCAGCAGCTTGGAGTTCAGTTCCCCCTACGAGCAGTACTTC.

This sequence joins TRBV10-3 and TRBJ2-3, with 10 bases fitting TRBD2. Germline V gives CDR1 ENHRY, CDR2 SYGVKD. With V trimmed by 5 bases and J by 5 bases, 10 bases remained unmatched. This CDR3 is built from 16 residues. Written as DNA, the CDR3 is TGTGCCATCAGTCCAATAGCGGGAGGTCGGAGAGATACGCAGTATTTT. Protein sequence: CAISPIAGGRRDTQYF.

V usage is TRBV5-1 and J usage is TRBJ2-5, with 7 bases that match TRBD1. Trimming removed 4 bases from V and 5 bases from J; junction bases left unmatched: 11. The CDR3 has 15 amino acids. Germline V lookup: CDR1 SGHRS, CDR2 YFSETQ. The CDR3 spells CASSTGTSRGETQYF. The CDR3 bases are TGCGCCAGCAGCACGGGGACATCCAGGGGGGAGACCCAGTACTTC.

This chain connects TRBV15 to TRBJ2-7; D may be TRBD2 (5 bases). Trimming left V 5 bases short and J 2 bases short, with 13 bases between. The CDR3 loop spans 14 amino acids. Germline V CDR1 and CDR2: LNHNV, YYDKDF (reference sequence). The CDR3 bases are TGTGCCACCAGCCGAGGAGGTGTAGCCTACGAGCAGTACTTC. Amino acids: CATSRGGVAYEQYF.

This clone was observed once. The V call is TRBV9, the J call TRBJ2-1; TRBD2 agrees at 12 bases. The CDR3 covers 16 residues. V gave up 0 bases and J gave up 7 bases; unmatched junction bases: 5. From germline, CDR1 is SGDLS and CDR2 YYNGEE. The CDR3 is CASSVEGTSGRNEQFF. CDR3 in DNA: TGTGCCAGCAGCGTAGAGGGTACTAGCGGGAGGAATGAGCAGTTCTTC.

This sequence joins TRBV5-1 and TRBJ2-5; 8 positions match TRBD2. CDR1 is SGHRS and CDR2 is YFSETQ in the germline V gene. The CDR3 covers 19 residues. Germline trimming cut 0 bases from V and 1 base from J; bases unmatched to any gene: 14. CDR3 in DNA: TGCGCCAGCAGCTTGGCTCGGGGGGGCGCTTCTTTACCCCAAGAGACCCAGTACTTC. Translating gives CASSLARGGASLPQETQYF.

V and J are TRBV5-4 and TRBJ2-7, with D possibly being TRBD2 (6 bases). Trimming shortened V by 5 bases and J by 6 bases, and 15 bases separated the two germline ends. The CDR3 runs to 13 residues. Germline V CDR1 and CDR2: SGHNT, YYREEE (reference sequence). CDR3 DNA: TGTGCCAGCAGTTTCGACCGAGCGGGCGAGCAGTACTTC. Protein sequence: CASSFDRAGEQYF.

The rearrangement joins TRBV5-1 to TRBJ1-2, with TRBD1 identical over 7 bases. CDR1 and CDR2 (germline): SGHRS, YFSETQ. This CDR3 region has 14 residues. The trim removed 0 bases at V and 5 bases at J, leaving 4 bases unmatched. The CDR3 loop is CASSLGDSTYGYTF. CDR3 coding DNA: TGCGCCAGCAGCTTGGGGGACAGCACATATGGCTACACCTTC.

The chain combines TRBV28 with TRBJ1-3; no clear D gene. Per the germline V gene, CDR1 is MDHEN and CDR2 is SYDVKM. Trimming shortened V by 7 bases and J by 0 bases, and 7 bases separated the two germline ends. There are 13 residues in the CDR3. The CDR3 loop reads CASTRSSGNTIYF. CDR3 nucleotide sequence: TGTGCCAGCACACGGAGCTCTGGAAACACCATATATTTT.

V is TRBV18 and J is TRBJ2-3; tentatively, D is TRBD2 (5 bases). The CDR3 has 13 residues. CDR1 and CDR2 from the germline V gene are KGHSH and LQKENI. V lost 6 bases, J lost 4 bases, and 11 bases lay in between. CDR3: CASSLRAADTQYF. DNA of the CDR3: TGTGCCAGCTCCCTCCGAGCGGCAGATACGCAGTATTTT.

Only one count was recorded for this clone. CDR3 DNA sequence: TGTGCCAGTAGCCTGGGACCCACGGGGACCGGGGAGCTGTTTTTT. This codes for CASSLGPTGTGELFF. The V call is TRBV19, the J call TRBJ2-2; D possibly uses TRBD1 or TRBD2 (5 bases each). The CDR3 is made up of 15 amino acids. CDR1 LNHDA and CDR2 SQIVND come from the germline V gene (reference sequence). V lost 6 bases, J lost 5 bases, and 16 bases lay in between.

The J gene is TRBJ2-7, the V gene TRBV10-1; no clear D. Per the germline V gene, CDR1 is WNHNN and CDR2 is SYGVQD (reference sequence). This CDR3 contains 13 residues. V lost 7 bases and J lost 0, with 10 bases in between. In DNA form, the CDR3 reads TGCGCCAGCATGGAAAAACTCTCCTACGAGCAGTACTTC. Its protein is CASMEKLSYEQYF.

The rearrangement links TRBV5-1 to TRBJ2-3; tentative D call: TRBD1 (5 bases). V lost 2 bases to trimming and J lost 2 bases, with 9 bases between them. The CDR3 length is 14 residues. From germline, CDR1 is SGHRS and CDR2 YFSETQ. The CDR3: CASSLRGSTDTQYF. In DNA form, the CDR3 reads TGCGCCAGCAGCTTAAGGGGCTCCACAGATACGCAGTATTTT.

V usage is TRBV27 and J usage is TRBJ2-4; TRBD1 agrees at 8 bases. The germline CDR1 and CDR2 sequences are MNHEY and SMNVEV (reference sequence). Losses at the gene ends were 2 bases for V and 6 bases for J; bases not matched to a gene: 18. The CDR3 runs to 19 residues. CDR3 bases: TGTGCCAGCAGTTTACCCTCCGCACTTTCGGACAGGGCACTAAACATTCAGTACTTC. It is translated as CASSLPSALSDRALNIQYF.

The chain is built from TRBV5-1 and TRBJ2-1, with no clear D. Trimming took off 6 bases at V and 6 bases at J, with 16 bases between the two ends. CDR1 is SGHRS and CDR2 is YFSETQ in the germline V gene. The CDR3 spans 14 residues. DNA for the CDR3: TGCGCCAGCACCGTTTCCACGACCAGCAATGAGCAGTTCTTC. Protein: CASTVSTTSNEQFF. The whole variable domain, filled in from reference TRBV5-1 and TRBJ2-1, reads KAGVTQTPRYLIKTRGQQVTLSCSPISGHRSVSWYQQTPGQGLQFLFEYFSETQRNKGNFPGRFSGRQFSNSRSEMNVSTLELGDSALYLCASTVSTTSNEQFFGPGTRLTVL.

The rearrangement links TRBV5-1 to TRBJ1-2; D might be TRBD1 (5 bases). V lost 4 bases and J 6 bases, leaving 16 bases between the germline ends. Germline assignment: CDR1 SGHRS and CDR2 YFSETQ. The CDR3 is 14 amino acids. CDR3 region: CASSQGTGGDGYTF. The CDR3 DNA follows: TGCGCCAGCAGCCAAGGGACGGGTGGGGATGGCTACACCTTC.